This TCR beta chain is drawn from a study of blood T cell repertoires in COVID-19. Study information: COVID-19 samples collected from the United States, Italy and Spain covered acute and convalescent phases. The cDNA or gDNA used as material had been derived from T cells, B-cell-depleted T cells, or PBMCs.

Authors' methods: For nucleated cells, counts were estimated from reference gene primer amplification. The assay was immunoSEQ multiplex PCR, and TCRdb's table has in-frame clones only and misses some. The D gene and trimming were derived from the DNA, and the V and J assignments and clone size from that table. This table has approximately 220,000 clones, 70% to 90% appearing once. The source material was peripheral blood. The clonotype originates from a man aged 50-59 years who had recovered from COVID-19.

CDR3 residues: CASSFQTGHSGNTIYF. DNA for the CDR3: TGTGCCAGCAGCTTCCAGACAGGCCACTCTGGAAACACCATATATTTT. The genes are TRBV11-2 and TRBJ1-3, with D maybe TRBD1 (6 bases). Germline-derived CDR1 and CDR2 are SGHAT and FQNNGV. With 3 bases removed from V and 0 bases from J, the gap between germline ends came to 12 bases. The CDR3 is 16 amino acids.